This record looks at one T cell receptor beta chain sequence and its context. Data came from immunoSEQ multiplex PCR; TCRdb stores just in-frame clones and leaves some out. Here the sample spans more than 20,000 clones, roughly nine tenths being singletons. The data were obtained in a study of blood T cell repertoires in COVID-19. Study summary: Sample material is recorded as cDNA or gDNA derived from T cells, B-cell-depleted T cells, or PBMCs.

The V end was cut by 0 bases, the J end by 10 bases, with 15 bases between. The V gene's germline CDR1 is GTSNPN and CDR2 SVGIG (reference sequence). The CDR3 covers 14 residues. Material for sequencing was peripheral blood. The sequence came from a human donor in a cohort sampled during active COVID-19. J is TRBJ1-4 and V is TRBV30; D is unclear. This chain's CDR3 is CAWSVLGDSGKLFF. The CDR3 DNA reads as TGTGCCTGGAGTGTCTTGGGAGATTCAGGAAAACTGTTTTTT.